The 18 T cell receptor beta chains presented below share a single source sample, sequenced in a study of PD-1 blockade in classical Hodgkin lymphoma. The time point here: cycle 4 day 1 (C4D1), after around six weeks of nivolumab. No patient escaped relapse after autologous stem cell transplantation, and brentuximab vedotin exposure varied. TCRdb's table, derived via immunoSEQ multiplex PCR, lists solely in-frame clones and lacks some. The sample lists roughly 8,000 clones, 70% to 90% seen once, with approximately 36% in the top ten. The starting material was peripheral blood mononuclear cells (PBMCs), obtained before the fourth cycle of nivolumab. The receptors here all came from a human donor with classical Hodgkin lymphoma.

CDR3: CASGGYNEQFF. Here the CDR3 DNA reads TGTGCCAGCGGGGGATACAATGAGCAGTTCTTC. The chain links TRBV25-1 to TRBJ2-1, with D tentatively TRBD1 or TRBD2 (5 bases each). Germline CDR1 reads MGHDK; CDR2 reads SYGVNS. V was shortened by 8 bases and J by 4 bases, with 6 bases between the two germline ends. This CDR3 is 11 amino acids long.

The chain couples TRBV6-6 to TRBJ2-7; a weak D match, TRBD2 (6 bases). This CDR3 has 13 residues. V lost 6 bases, J lost 0 bases, and 9 bases lay in between. The germline gives CDR1 MNHNY, CDR2 SVGAGI (reference sequence). CDR3: CASRLGSSYEQYF. In nucleotides, the CDR3 is TGTGCCAGCAGACTCGGGAGCTCCTACGAGCAGTACTTC.

V gene TRBV10-2 combines with J gene TRBJ2-1, with TRBD2 matching 9 bases. Germline V gene data show CDR1 as WSHSY and CDR2 as SAAADI. CDR3 length: 17 amino acids. V lost 4 bases to trimming and J lost 7 bases; unmatched junction nucleotides: 14. The chain's CDR3 is CASSGGPTSGIANEQFF. The CDR3 DNA sequence: TGCGCCAGCAGTGGGGGCCCGACTAGCGGAATAGCTAATGAGCAGTTCTTC.

This clone was seen only once. This chain uses TRBV27 with TRBJ2-7, with 11 bases aligning to TRBD2. This CDR3 comprises 17 residues. Trimming at V came to 0 bases and at J to 3 bases, leaving 7 bases not matched to a gene. Germline V gene lookup returns CDR1 MNHEY and CDR2 SMNVEV (reference sequence). As DNA, the CDR3 is TGTGCCAGCAGTTTATCTAGCGGGAGGGCCCAGATCTACGAGCAGTACTTC. This sequence encodes CASSLSSGRAQIYEQYF.

This clone counts as hyperexpanded. This chain joins TRBV28 and TRBJ2-5, with D possibly matching TRBD2 (5 bases). Trimming took off 3 bases at V and 9 bases at J, with 11 bases between the two ends. The CDR3 has 12 residues. The V gene's germline CDR1 is MDHEN and CDR2 SYDVKM. CDR3 DNA: TGTGCCAGCAGTTTGGGTCGGGAACCCCAGTACTTC. Its protein product is CASSLGREPQYF.

V and J are TRBV5-4 and TRBJ1-1; the D gene is possibly TRBD1 (6 bases). Germline-derived CDR1 and CDR2 are SGHNT and YYREEE (reference sequence). The CDR3 is made up of 14 amino acids. V was clipped by 3 bases and J by 7 bases, with 16 bases between them. The CDR3 here is CASSSVEQGSEAFF. The DNA of the CDR3 is TGTGCCAGCAGCTCCGTGGAACAGGGAAGTGAAGCTTTCTTT.

The rearrangement joins TRBV7-6 to TRBJ2-3; D remains unclear. The CDR3 extends over 16 amino acids. The V gene's germline CDR1 is SGHVS and CDR2 FNYEAQ. The germline V and J ends were trimmed by 2 bases and 2 bases, with 14 bases remaining between them. The CDR3 DNA reads as TGTGCCAGCAGCTTATCGATGGTCAGTTCCACAGATACGCAGTATTTT. Amino acid sequence: CASSLSMVSSTDTQYF. Supplemented by reference TRBV7-6 and TRBJ2-3, the full variable domain reads GAGVSQSPRYKVTKRGQDVALRCDPISGHVSLYWYRQALGQGPEFLTYFNYEAQQDKSGLPNDRFSAERPEGSISTLTIQRTEQRDSAMYRCASSLSMVSSTDTQYFGPGTRLTVL.

This clone was seen just once. The chain joins TRBV6-5 to TRBJ1-2; 8 positions agree with TRBD1. The germline V gene has CDR1 MNHEY and CDR2 SVGAGI. After removal of 7 bases from V and 7 bases from J, the junction contained 8 bases not matched to a gene. The CDR3 loop spans 13 amino acids. CDR3 nucleotides: TGTGCCAGCAATGGACAGGGTCGCGCTGGCTACACCTTC. It translates to CASNGQGRAGYTF.

The V gene is TRBV5-1, the J gene TRBJ2-7, with a possible D match to TRBD1 (5 bases). With 4 bases removed from V and 3 bases from J, the gap between germline ends came to 11 bases. Germline lookup yields CDR1 SGHRS and CDR2 YFSETQ. The CDR3 extends over 13 amino acids. The CDR3 nucleotides are TGCGCCAGCAGCGCAGGGATACGCTACGAGCAGTACTTC. Its translation is CASSAGIRYEQYF.

The rearrangement joins TRBV7-8 to TRBJ2-4; weak D call: TRBD2 (6 bases). Germline V lookup: CDR1 SGHVS, CDR2 FQNEAQ. Trimming removed 3 bases from V and 3 bases from J, with 15 bases in between. The CDR3 has 16 amino acids. Written as DNA, the CDR3 is TGTGCCAGCAGCTTCCTTGGGGGGTCAGGCAAAAACATTCAGTACTTC. Amino acid sequence: CASSFLGGSGKNIQYF.

The V and J genes are TRBV10-2 and TRBJ2-5; D gene unclear. CDR1 is WSHSY, CDR2 SAAADI, per germline. The CDR3 sequence is 15 residues long. Trimming left V 4 bases short and J 4 bases short, with 16 bases between. CDR3 protein: CASSAGRSSVETQYF. The CDR3 coding sequence is TGCGCCAGCAGTGCGGGCAGGTCGTCGGTAGAGACCCAGTACTTC.

This clone was seen only once. This rearrangement joins TRBV4-3 to TRBJ2-1; unclear D gene. CDR3 length: 15 residues. Germline loops: CDR1 LGHNA, CDR2 YSLEER. Deletions cut 0 bases from V and 4 bases from J, with 10 bases between. The CDR3 DNA sequence: TGCGCCAGCAGCCAAGAATCACGGAAGTACAATGAGCAGTTCTTC. This sequence encodes CASSQESRKYNEQFF.

The chain is built from TRBV7-9 and TRBJ1-2; TRBD1 matches at 7 bases. CDR1 and CDR2 from the germline V gene are SEHNR and FQNEAQ (reference sequence). The CDR3 is made up of 12 amino acids. Trimming at V came to 5 bases and at J to 3 bases, leaving 0 bases not matched to a gene. The CDR3: CASSTGDYGYTF. The CDR3 nucleotides are TGTGCCAGCAGCACAGGGGACTATGGCTACACCTTC.

This chain joins TRBV10-3 and TRBJ2-7; D remains unclear. Trimming pared 2 bases from V and 3 bases from J, leaving 5 bases between. The germline V gene has CDR1 ENHRY and CDR2 SYGVKD. CDR3 length: 12 amino acids. The CDR3 region has the DNA TGTGCCATCAGTGAGACAGACTACGAGCAGTACTTC. Its translation: CAISETDYEQYF.

The genes are TRBV29-1 and TRBJ2-3, with a possible D match to TRBD2 (6 bases). Germline CDR1 reads SQVTM; CDR2 reads ANQGSEA. The CDR3 runs to 14 residues. V lost 4 bases, J lost 5 bases, and 16 bases lay in between. In DNA form, the CDR3 reads TGCAGCGTTGCGAAGACTAGTATTTTAGATACGCAGTATTTT. Its protein is CSVAKTSILDTQYF.

V is TRBV29-1 and J is TRBJ2-1; 8 nucleotides agree with TRBD2. V trimming: 5 bases; J trimming: 0 bases; junction bases outside the gene matches: 15. CDR3 size: 18 residues. Germline V gene lookup returns CDR1 SQVTM and CDR2 ANQGSEA. DNA of the CDR3: TGCAGCGTTCTGGGACCAGCGGGAGTCCCGAGCTCCTACAATGAGCAGTTCTTC. Protein sequence: CSVLGPAGVPSSYNEQFF.

J is TRBJ2-3 and V is TRBV4-1; 10 nucleotides agree with TRBD2. Germline lookup yields CDR1 MGHRA and CDR2 YSYEKL. Trimming took 1 base from V and 4 from J; bases not matched to a gene: 5. The CDR3 has 16 amino acids. The CDR3 spells CASSQVSGRAPDTQYF. Written as DNA, the CDR3 is TGCGCCAGCAGCCAAGTCAGCGGGAGGGCCCCAGATACGCAGTATTTT.

The chain carries TRBV29-1 and TRBJ2-7; 7 bases fit TRBD1. The V segment lost 2 bases and the J segment 2 bases; nucleotides outside the gene matches: 9. The CDR3 extends over 15 amino acids. Germline V gives CDR1 SQVTM, CDR2 ANQGSEA. The CDR3 reads CSVEWEQGHTYEQYF. CDR3 nucleotides: TGCAGCGTTGAATGGGAACAGGGGCACACCTACGAGCAGTACTTC.